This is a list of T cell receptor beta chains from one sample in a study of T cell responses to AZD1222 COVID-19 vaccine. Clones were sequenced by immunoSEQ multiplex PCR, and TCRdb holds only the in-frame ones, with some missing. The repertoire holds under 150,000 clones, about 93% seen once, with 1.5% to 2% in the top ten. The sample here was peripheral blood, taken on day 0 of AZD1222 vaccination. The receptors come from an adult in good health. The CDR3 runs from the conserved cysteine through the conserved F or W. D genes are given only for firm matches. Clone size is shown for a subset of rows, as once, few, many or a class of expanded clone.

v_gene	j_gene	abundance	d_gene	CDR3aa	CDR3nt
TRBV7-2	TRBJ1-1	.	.	CASSLLAVGTEAFF	TGTGCCAGCAGCTTACTGGCAGTTGGCACTGAAGCTTTCTTT
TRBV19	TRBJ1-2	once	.	CASSMVGRQIHGYTF	TGTGCCAGTAGTATGGTGGGCAGGCAAATTCATGGCTACACCTTC
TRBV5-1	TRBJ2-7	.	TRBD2	CASSLTSGSYEQYF	TGCGCCAGCAGCTTGACTAGCGGGTCCTACGAGCAGTACTTC
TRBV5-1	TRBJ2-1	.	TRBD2	CASSLTSGSSYNEQFF	TGCGCCAGCAGCTTAACTAGCGGGTCTTCCTACAATGAGCAGTTCTTC
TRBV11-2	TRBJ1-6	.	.	CASSAEGQGTSPLHF	TGTGCCAGCAGCGCCGAGGGGCAGGGGACTTCACCCCTCCACTTT
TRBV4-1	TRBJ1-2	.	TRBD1	CASSHLTGGDGYTF	TGCGCCAGCAGCCACCTAACAGGGGGCGATGGCTACACCTTC
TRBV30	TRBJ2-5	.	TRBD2	CAWSAGGQETQYF	TGTGCCTGGAGTGCGGGGGGCCAAGAGACCCAGTACTTC
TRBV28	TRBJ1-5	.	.	CASSSLGQPQHF	TGTGCCAGCAGCTCCCTCGGTCAGCCCCAGCATTTT
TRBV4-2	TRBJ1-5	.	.	CASSHRAGNQPQHF	TGTGCCAGCAGCCACAGGGCTGGCAATCAGCCCCAGCATTTT
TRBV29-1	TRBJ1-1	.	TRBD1	CSAGQGGEAFF	TGCAGCGCAGGACAGGGGGGTGAAGCTTTCTTT
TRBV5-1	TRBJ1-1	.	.	CASGPWGTEAFF	TGCGCCAGCGGGCCATGGGGCACTGAAGCTTTCTTT
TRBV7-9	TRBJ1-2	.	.	CASSFFSNYGYTF	TGTGCCAGCAGCTTTTTTTCTAACTATGGCTACACCTTC
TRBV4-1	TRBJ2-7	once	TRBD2	CASSQGLAGLYEQYF	TGCGCCAGCAGCCAAGGTCTAGCGGGCCTCTACGAGCAGTACTTC
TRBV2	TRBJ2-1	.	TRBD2	CASSTIPTSGSPDSYNEQFF	TGTGCCAGCAGCACTATACCGACTAGCGGGAGTCCCGACTCCTACAATGAGCAGTTCTTC
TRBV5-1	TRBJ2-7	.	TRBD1	CASSLQTGGYEQYF	TGCGCCAGCAGCCTACAGACAGGGGGCTACGAGCAGTACTTC
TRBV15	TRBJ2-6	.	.	CATSRERNSGANVLTF	TGTGCCACCAGCAGAGAGAGGAACTCTGGGGCCAACGTCCTGACTTTC
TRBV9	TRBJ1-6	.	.	CASSGEVSNSPLHF	TGTGCCAGCAGCGGAGAGGTGTCGAATTCACCCCTCCACTTT
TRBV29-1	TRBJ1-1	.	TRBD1	CSVENRGGTEAFF	TGCAGCGTCGAAAACAGGGGGGGGACTGAAGCTTTCTTT
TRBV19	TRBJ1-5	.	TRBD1	CASSDRANIISNQPQHF	TGTGCCAGTAGCGACAGGGCCAACATCATTAGCAATCAGCCCCAGCATTTT
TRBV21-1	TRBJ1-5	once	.	CAIVDGQAQHF	TGTGCCATCGTAGACGGGCAGGCCCAGCATTTT
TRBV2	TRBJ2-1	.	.	CASSGGGVYNEQFF	TGTGCCAGCAGTGGGGGCGGAGTCTACAATGAGCAGTTCTTC
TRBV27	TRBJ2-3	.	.	CASSLSLRTDTQYF	TGTGCCAGCAGTTTATCGTTGCGCACAGATACGCAGTATTTT
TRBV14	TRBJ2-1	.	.	CASSQDLGIAHNEQFF	TGTGCCAGCAGCCAAGATCTCGGGATAGCGCACAATGAGCAGTTCTTC
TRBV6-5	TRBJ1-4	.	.	CASRHQGINEKLFF	TGTGCCAGCAGGCACCAGGGAATTAATGAAAAACTGTTTTTT
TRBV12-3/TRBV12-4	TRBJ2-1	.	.	CASSFGYNEQFF	TGTGCCAGCAGTTTTGGCTACAATGAGCAGTTCTTC
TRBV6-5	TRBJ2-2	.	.	CASSPTPNTGELFF	TGTGCCAGCAGCCCGACTCCTAACACCGGGGAGCTGTTTTTT
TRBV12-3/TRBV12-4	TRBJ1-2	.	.	CASSYEGPGYTF	TGTGCCAGCAGTTACGAGGGTCCTGGCTACACCTTC
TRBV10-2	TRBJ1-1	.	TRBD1	CASSGTGNPEAFF	TGCGCCAGCAGTGGGACAGGGAACCCTGAAGCTTTCTTT